This TCR beta chain emerged from a study of cytomegalovirus exposure and HLA in healthy donors. General study results and limits: Some 150 TCR beta chains were listed as cytomegalovirus-associated.

Trimming removed 2 bases from V and 1 base from J, with 8 bases in between. The germline V gene has CDR1 ENHRY and CDR2 SYGVKD. This CDR3 spans 14 amino acids. Data came from immunoSEQ multiplex PCR; TCRdb stores just in-frame clones and leaves some out. Here the sample spans about 150,000 clones, over 90% being singletons. A word on this clone: Its antigen is undetermined.

The sequenced sample was PBMCs. The receptor comes from a young man in good health and CMV-seropositive. The chain couples TRBV10-3 to TRBJ1-2; D is undetermined. In DNA, the CDR3 is TGTGCCATCAGTGAGATGGTAGATAACTATGGCTACACCTTC. It specifies CAISEMVDNYGYTF.